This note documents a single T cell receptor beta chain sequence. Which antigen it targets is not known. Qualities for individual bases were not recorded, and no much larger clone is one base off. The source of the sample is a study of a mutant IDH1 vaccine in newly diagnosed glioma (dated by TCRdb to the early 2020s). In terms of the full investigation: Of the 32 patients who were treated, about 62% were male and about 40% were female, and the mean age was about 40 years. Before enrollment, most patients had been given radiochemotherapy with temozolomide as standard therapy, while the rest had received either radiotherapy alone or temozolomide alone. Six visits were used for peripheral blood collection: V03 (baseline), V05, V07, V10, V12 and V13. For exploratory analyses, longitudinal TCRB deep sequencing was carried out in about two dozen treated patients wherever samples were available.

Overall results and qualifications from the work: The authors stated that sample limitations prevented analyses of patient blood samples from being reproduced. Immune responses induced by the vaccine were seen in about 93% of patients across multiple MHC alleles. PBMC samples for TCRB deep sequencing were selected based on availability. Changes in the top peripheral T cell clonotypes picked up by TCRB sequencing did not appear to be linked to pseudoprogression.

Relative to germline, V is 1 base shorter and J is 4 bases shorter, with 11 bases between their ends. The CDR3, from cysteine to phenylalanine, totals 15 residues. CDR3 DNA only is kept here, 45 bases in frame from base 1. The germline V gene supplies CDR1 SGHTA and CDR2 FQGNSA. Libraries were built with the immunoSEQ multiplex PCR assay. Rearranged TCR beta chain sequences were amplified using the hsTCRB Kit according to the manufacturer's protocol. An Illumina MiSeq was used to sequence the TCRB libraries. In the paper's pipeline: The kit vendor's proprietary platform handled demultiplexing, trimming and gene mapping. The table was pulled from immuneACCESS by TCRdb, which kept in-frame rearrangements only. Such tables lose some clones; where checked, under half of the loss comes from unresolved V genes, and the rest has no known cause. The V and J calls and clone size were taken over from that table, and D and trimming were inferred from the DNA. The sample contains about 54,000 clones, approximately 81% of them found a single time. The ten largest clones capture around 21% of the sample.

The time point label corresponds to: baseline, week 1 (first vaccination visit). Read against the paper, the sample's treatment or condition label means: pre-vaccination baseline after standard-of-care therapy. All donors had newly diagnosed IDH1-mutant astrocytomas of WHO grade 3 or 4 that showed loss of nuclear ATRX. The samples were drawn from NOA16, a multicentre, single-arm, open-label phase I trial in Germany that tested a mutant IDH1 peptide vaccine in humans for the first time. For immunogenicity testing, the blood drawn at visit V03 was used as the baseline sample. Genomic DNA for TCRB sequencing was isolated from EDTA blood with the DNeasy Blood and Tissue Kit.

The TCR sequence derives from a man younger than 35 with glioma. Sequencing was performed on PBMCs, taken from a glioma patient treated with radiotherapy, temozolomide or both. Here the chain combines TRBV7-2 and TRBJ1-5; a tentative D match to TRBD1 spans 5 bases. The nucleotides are TGTGCCAGCAGCTTAGGCGGGACCCATAATCAGCCCCAGCATTTT. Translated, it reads CASSLGGTHNQPQHF.